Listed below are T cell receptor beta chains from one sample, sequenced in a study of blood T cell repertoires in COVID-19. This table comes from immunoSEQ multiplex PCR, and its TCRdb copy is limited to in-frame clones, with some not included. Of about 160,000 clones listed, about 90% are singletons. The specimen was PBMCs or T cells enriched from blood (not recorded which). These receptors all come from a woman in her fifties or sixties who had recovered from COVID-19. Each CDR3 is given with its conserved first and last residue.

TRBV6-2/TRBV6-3	CASSYNYIYEQYF
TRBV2	CASISALSSHEQYF
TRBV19	CASSSLGESNNEQFF
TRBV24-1	CATSDLPSRQGQETQYF
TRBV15	CATSKELAGDLVYTGELFF
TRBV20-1	CSASEPARDRGMNNEQFF
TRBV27	CASSSRGIGGAYNEQFF
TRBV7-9	CASSHLAGSYGYTF
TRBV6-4	CASSDCYRGWETQYF
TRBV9	CASSVRWERDTQYF
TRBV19	CASSARGQGDEKLFF
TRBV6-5	CASSRQRSYEQYF
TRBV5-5	CASSTRTDNNSPLHF
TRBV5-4	CASSSGLAGKAAQYF
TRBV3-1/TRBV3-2	CASSRKGLMGNEQFF
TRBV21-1	CASSSSVHPEAFF
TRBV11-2	CASSVGQGYWGELFF
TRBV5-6	CASSLGSRQETQYF
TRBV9	CASSVGTVNTEAFF
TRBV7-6	CASSLGQLYEQYF
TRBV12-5	CASGLVSGVQYF
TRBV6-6	CASSTGASNEKLFF
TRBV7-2	CASSLVGTGLSLTKNIQYF
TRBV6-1	CASSETGTATTETQYF
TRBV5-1	CASSLGVRGEQETQYF
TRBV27	CASSLFAWVTGGSYNEQFF
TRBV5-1	CASSPQDGLSGNTIYF
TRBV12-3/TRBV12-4	CATWGGSPGELFF
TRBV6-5	CASSSSGGGSYEQYF
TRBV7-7	CASSSYGVETQYF
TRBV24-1	CATSEAGTANQPQHF
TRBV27	CASSPRQGEGQPQHF
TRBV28	CASRGVSGNTIYF
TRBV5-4	CASSLGGPSYEQYF
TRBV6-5	CASRGTGSTFVYTF
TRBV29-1	CSAGTVNYGYTF
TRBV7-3	CASSYQTDLQFF
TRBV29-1	CSVDLGQGSTGELFF
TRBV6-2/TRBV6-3	CASSYPGLTTDTQYF
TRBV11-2	CASSSERSLGGEQFF
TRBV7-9	CASSDREGYGYTF
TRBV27	CASSGTSGNSYEQYF
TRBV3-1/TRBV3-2	CASGDRGYTEAFF
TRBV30	CAWSGGTRGWNEQFF
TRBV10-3	CAISRGVEQYF
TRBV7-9	CASSSPTGGAYGYTF
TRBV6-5	CASRIDRVAKNIQYF
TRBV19	CASQGQGGGRQPQHF
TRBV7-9	CASNPGRGLETQYF
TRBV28	CASSLLAAYEQYF